These T cell receptor beta chains were read from a single sample in a study of blood T cell repertoires in COVID-19. Using immunoSEQ multiplex PCR, the repertoire was profiled, and TCRdb retains in-frame clones only, with some absent. The sample carries under 400,000 clones, 85% to 90% recorded once. Sequenced: PBMCs or T cells enriched from blood (not recorded which). The receptors originated from a young woman who had been exposed to COVID-19. Both conserved end residues are part of each CDR3. D genes are given only for firm matches. The size entry is marked missing in some rows and otherwise reads once, few, many or a size class.

j_call d_call v_call clone_size cdr3_nt cdr3_aa
TRBJ2-7 - TRBV6-1 - TGTGCCAGCAGTGAAAGGTGGAGGGGAGACGAGCAGTACTTC CASSERWRGDEQYF
TRBJ1-5 - TRBV11-3 - TGTGCCAGCAGCATCTTAGTGGGGGGGCCCCAGCATTTT CASSILVGGPQHF
TRBJ2-1 TRBD2 TRBV19 - TGTGCCAGTAGGTCAATAGCGGGAGGCTACAATGAGCAGTTCTTC CASRSIAGGYNEQFF
TRBJ2-1 TRBD1 TRBV3-1/TRBV3-2 - TGTGCCAGCTCCCAGCAGGGACAGAAAGACAATGAGCAGTTCTTC CASSQQGQKDNEQFF
TRBJ1-6 - TRBV18 - TGTGCCAGCTCACGAACGGACAGCTCCTATAATTCACCCCTCCACTTT CASSRTDSSYNSPLHF
TRBJ1-2 - TRBV28 - TGTGCCAGCAGAGGGGGTTGGGGCTACACCTTC CASRGGWGYTF
TRBJ2-3 - TRBV13 - TGTGCCAGCAGCTTTGGGCGGACTATAGGTACGCAGTATTTT CASSFGRTIGTQYF
TRBJ1-5 - TRBV19 - TGTGCCAGTACCCCAAGGGGCCCTGAAAGAGGTGGAAATCAGCCCCAGCATTTT CASTPRGPERGGNQPQHF
TRBJ1-1 TRBD1 TRBV11-2 - TGTGCCAGCAGGGGACAGGGAGGGAACACTGAAGCTTTCTTT CASRGQGGNTEAFF
TRBJ1-6 - TRBV19 few TGTGCCAGTAGTATAAGGCGGCAGGGATTTTCACCCCTCCACTTT CASSIRRQGFSPLHF
TRBJ2-2 TRBD2 TRBV5-1 - TGCGCCAGCAGTTCCGGACTAGCGGGAGGTGGGAACACCGGGGAGCTGTTTTTT CASSSGLAGGGNTGELFF
TRBJ2-7 TRBD1 TRBV3-1/TRBV3-2 - TGTGCCAGCAGACCAACAGGGGGCTCCTACGAGCAGTACTTC CASRPTGGSYEQYF